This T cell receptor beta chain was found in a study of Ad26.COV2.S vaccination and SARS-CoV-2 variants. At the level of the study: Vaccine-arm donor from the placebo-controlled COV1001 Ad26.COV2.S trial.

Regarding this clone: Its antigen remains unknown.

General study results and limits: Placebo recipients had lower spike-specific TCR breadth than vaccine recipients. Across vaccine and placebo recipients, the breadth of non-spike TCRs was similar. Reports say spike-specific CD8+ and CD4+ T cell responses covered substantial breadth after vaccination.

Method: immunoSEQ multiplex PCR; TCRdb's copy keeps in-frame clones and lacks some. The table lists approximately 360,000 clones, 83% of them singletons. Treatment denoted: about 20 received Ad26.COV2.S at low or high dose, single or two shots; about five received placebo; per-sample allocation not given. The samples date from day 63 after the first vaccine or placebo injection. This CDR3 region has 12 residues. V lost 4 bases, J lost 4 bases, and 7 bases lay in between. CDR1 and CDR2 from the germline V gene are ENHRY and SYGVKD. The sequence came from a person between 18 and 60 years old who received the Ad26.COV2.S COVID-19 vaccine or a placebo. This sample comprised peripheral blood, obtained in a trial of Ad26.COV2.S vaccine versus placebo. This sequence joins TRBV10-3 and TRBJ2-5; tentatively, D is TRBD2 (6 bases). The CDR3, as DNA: TGTGCCATCAGTGGGGGAGGAGAGACCCAGTACTTC. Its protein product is CAISGGGETQYF.